This T cell receptor beta chain is from a study of Tregs in tolerant kidney transplant recipients. Study-wide context: Related graft donors supplied nonmyeloablative bone marrow transplants, and mixed chimerism was transient.

TCRdb's copy holds only in-frame clones and misses some; the assay was immunoSEQ multiplex PCR. The sample carries around 77,000 clones, less than 98% recorded once. The CDR3 is 15 residues long. Germline CDR1 is MNHEY and CDR2 is SMNVEV (reference sequence). Trimming cost V 2 bases and J 9 bases, with 17 bases left between them. Study-wide points: Tolerant patients' donor-specific Tregs expanded beyond overall Tregs, suggesting antigen-driven growth.

A word on this clone: The antigen is undetermined.

The receptor's source is a human donor who received a combined kidney and bone marrow transplant. Specimen: CD4+ T cells from blood, collected before the transplant. The chain employs TRBV27 and TRBJ2-1, with D uncertain. The CDR3 nucleotides read TGTGCCAGCAGTTTACAGGTCCAGTTCTTTAGTGAGCAGTTCTTC. Encoded protein: CASSLQVQFFSEQFF.